This T cell receptor beta chain was identified during a study of blood T cell repertoires in COVID-19. Study overall: The samples span acute and convalescent COVID-19 from the United States, Italy and Spain. T cells, B-cell-depleted T cells, or PBMCs provided the cDNA or gDNA that served as material.

Per the germline V gene, CDR1 is SGHVS and CDR2 is FNYEAQ. V was pared by 0 bases and J by 4 bases, with 8 bases of the junction left unmatched. CDR3 length equals 17 residues. As handled by the study authors: Cell counts per sample came from amplifying reference gene primers. The repertoire was sequenced with immunoSEQ multiplex PCR; TCRdb's copy has only in-frame clones and lacks some. That table gives V, J and clone size, and the DNA gave D and trimming. The repertoire includes 85,000 to 130,000 clones, about 90% of them detected once, and about 15% sits in the top ten. This clonotype was sampled from a man aged 45-65 years with acute or convalescent COVID-19. Sample: peripheral blood. The rearrangement links TRBV7-6 to TRBJ2-7; 11 positions match TRBD2. As DNA, the CDR3 is TGTGCCAGCAGCTTAGCGGTAGCGGGAGGGCCGACTTACGAGCAGTACTTC. Residues: CASSLAVAGGPTYEQYF.